This TCR beta chain is from a study of a mutant IDH1 vaccine in newly diagnosed glioma. Whole-study context: Prior therapy was radiotherapy, temozolomide, or both; most received both.

Noted time point: baseline, week 1 (first vaccination visit). Documented treatment: pre-vaccination baseline after standard-of-care therapy. Each astrocytoma in the donors was new, WHO grade 3 or 4, IDH1-mutant and ATRX-lost. This CDR3 region has 14 residues. V lost 5 bases and J 3 bases, leaving 16 bases between the germline ends. Germline V gene data show CDR1 as SQVTM and CDR2 as ANQGSEA. Libraries were prepared by immunoSEQ multiplex PCR; TCRdb keeps only in-frame clonotypes and omits some of them. Altogether about 92,000 clones are present, 83% being singletons, with the ten largest covering around 7%.

The clonotype was recovered from a woman in her 50s with glioma. Sample: PBMCs, taken from a glioma patient treated with radiotherapy, temozolomide or both. The gene calls are TRBV29-1 and TRBJ1-1, with D unclear. CDR3 sequence (DNA): TGCAGCGTTCTCGACCCCCCTAGTGACACTGAAGCTTTCTTT. Translated: CSVLDPPSDTEAFF.